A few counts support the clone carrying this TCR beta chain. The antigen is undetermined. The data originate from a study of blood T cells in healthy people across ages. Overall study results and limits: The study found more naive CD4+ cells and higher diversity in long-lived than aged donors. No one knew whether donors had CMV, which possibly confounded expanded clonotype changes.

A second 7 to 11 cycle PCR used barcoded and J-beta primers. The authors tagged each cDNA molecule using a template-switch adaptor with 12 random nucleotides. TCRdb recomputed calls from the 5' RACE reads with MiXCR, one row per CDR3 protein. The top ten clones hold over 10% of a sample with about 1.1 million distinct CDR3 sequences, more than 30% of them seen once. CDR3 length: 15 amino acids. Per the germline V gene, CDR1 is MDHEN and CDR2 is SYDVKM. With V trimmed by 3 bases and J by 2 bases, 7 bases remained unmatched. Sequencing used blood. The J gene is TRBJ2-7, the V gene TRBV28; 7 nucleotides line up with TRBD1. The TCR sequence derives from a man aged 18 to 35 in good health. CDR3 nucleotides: TGTGCCAGCAGTTTGGACCGGGACAGCACCTACGAGCAGTACTTC. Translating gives CASSLDRDSTYEQYF.